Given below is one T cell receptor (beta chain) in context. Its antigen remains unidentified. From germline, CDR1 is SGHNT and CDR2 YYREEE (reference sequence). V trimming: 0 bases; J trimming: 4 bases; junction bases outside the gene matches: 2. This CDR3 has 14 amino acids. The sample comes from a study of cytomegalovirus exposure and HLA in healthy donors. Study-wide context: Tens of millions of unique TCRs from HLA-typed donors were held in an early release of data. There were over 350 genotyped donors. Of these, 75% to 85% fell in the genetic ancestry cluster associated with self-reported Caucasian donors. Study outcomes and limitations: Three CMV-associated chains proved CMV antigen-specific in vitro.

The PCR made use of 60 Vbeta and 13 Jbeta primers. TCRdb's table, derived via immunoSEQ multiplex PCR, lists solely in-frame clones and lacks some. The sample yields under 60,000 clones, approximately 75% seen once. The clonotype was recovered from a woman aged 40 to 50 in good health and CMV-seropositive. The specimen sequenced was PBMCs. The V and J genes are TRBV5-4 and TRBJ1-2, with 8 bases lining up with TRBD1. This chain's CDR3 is CASSLAGGFYGYTF. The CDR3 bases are TGTGCCAGCAGCTTGGCAGGGGGCTTCTATGGCTACACCTTC.